The 9 T cell receptor beta chains in this list originate from one sample, sequenced in a study of CD8 T cells in ankylosing spondylitis. TCRdb recomputed calls from the 5' RACE reads with MiXCR, one row per CDR3 protein. The data contain approximately 220,000 distinct CDR3 sequences, roughly 25% of them seen just once; the ten biggest clones take up about 6.2%. The material sequenced was blood, either unsorted or a sorted T cell fraction (not recorded which). The receptors were sampled from a male donor with ankylosing spondylitis or in good health (not recorded which).

This clonotype was observed many times. The chain carries TRBV7-3 and TRBJ2-7; D gene unclear. V was clipped by 3 bases and J by 6 bases, with 12 bases between them. Germline V gene lookup returns CDR1 SGHTA and CDR2 FQGTGA. The CDR3 length is 13 residues. CDR3 loop: CASSFEVFSEQYF. CDR3 DNA: TGTGCCAGCAGCTTCGAGGTCTTCTCCGAGCAGTACTTC.

This clonotype was picked up many times. The V gene is TRBV29-1, the J gene TRBJ2-2; D not certain. Germline V CDR1 and CDR2: SQVTM, ANQGSEA. The CDR3 consists of 15 residues. V lost 2 bases to trimming and J lost 4 bases, with 14 bases between them. CDR3: CSVEFSSRGTGELFF. The CDR3 bases are TGCAGCGTTGAATTTTCGAGCCGCGGCACCGGGGAGCTGTTTTTT.

This clonotype was counted at least ten times. The V gene is TRBV6-5, the J gene TRBJ2-7, with 10 bases matching TRBD1. Unmatched junction bases numbered 8, after V lost 4 bases and J lost 2 bases. The CDR3 extends over 16 amino acids. Germline values: CDR1 MNHEY, CDR2 SVGAGI. The CDR3 DNA is TGTGCCAGCAGTTTAACCGGGACAGGGGCGACCTACGAGCAGTACTTC. This sequence encodes CASSLTGTGATYEQYF.

A few counts support this clonotype. This sequence joins TRBV29-1 and TRBJ2-1, with 10 bases matching TRBD1. From germline, CDR1 is SQVTM and CDR2 ANQGSEA. CDR3 length: 15 amino acids. The V and J ends lost 3 bases and 0 bases, in that order; junction bases with no gene match: 2. CDR3 coding DNA: TGCAGCGTTGAGGGACAGGGGAGCTCCTACAATGAGCAGTTCTTC. This gives the protein CSVEGQGSSYNEQFF.

The genes are TRBV9 and TRBJ2-7, with a possible D match to TRBD2 (5 bases). V dropped 0 bases and J dropped 2 bases, with 12 bases sitting between them. The CDR3 is made up of 15 amino acids. CDR1 SGDLS and CDR2 YYNGEE come from the germline V gene. The CDR3 DNA reads TGTGCCAGCAGCGTAGAAGGGTTGGAGGCCTACGAGCAGTACTTC. Translating gives CASSVEGLEAYEQYF.

The sample holds many counts of this clonotype. The V call is TRBV6-5, the J call TRBJ2-3, with a possible D match to TRBD2 (5 bases). V lost 5 bases and J 14 bases, leaving 17 bases between the germline ends. CDR3 length equals 12 residues. The germline V gene encodes CDR1 MNHEY and CDR2 SVGAGI. In DNA, the CDR3 is TGTGCCAGCAGTCCTACTAGTGGATGGCTGTATTTT. Translating gives CASSPTSGWLYF.

The chain combines TRBV11-1 with TRBJ2-7; TRBD2 matches 9 bases. The CDR3 covers 14 residues. Germline CDR1 and CDR2: SGHAT and FQDESV (reference sequence). V lost 5 bases and J lost 2; bases outside the gene matches: 4. The CDR3 DNA is TGTGCCAGCAGCCGGACTAGCGATCCCTACGAGCAGTACTTC. It yields the protein CASSRTSDPYEQYF.

This clonotype was observed many times. The chain couples TRBV20-1 to TRBJ2-4; D gene unclear. Germline-derived CDR1 and CDR2 are DFQATT and SNEGSKA (reference sequence). This CDR3 comprises 15 residues. Trimming shortened V by 0 bases and J by 3 bases, and 12 bases separated the two germline ends. The CDR3 DNA sequence: TGCAGTGCTAGAGACGTCCAAGTAGGCAAAAACATTCAGTACTTC. This sequence encodes CSARDVQVGKNIQYF.

The genes are TRBV20-1 and TRBJ2-1, with 13 nucleotides matching TRBD2. The CDR3 runs 14 residues. The V and J ends lost 1 base and 8 bases, in that order; junction bases with no gene match: 2. CDR1 and CDR2 from the germline V gene are DFQATT and SNEGSKA (reference sequence). For the CDR3, the DNA is TGCAGTGCTAGAGGACTAGCGGGAGGCCATGAGCAGTTCTTC. The encoded protein is CSARGLAGGHEQFF.